This T cell receptor beta chain emerged from a study of T cell responses to AZD1222 COVID-19 vaccine. As for this clone: The antigen remains unidentified.

Sequenced by immunoSEQ multiplex PCR; TCRdb stores in-frame clones only, minus some. The sample has roughly 100,000 clones; 88% are singletons. Whole-study findings and limits: Reports say nearly half of spike-specific TCRs go after unmutated variant regions. Vaccine-related CD4 TCRs covered spike, predominating at 160-218 and 743-854.

V lost 7 bases and J lost 8, with 13 bases in between. This CDR3 spans 12 amino acids. The germline CDR1 and CDR2 sequences are SGHRS and YFSETQ. The chain uses TRBV5-1 and TRBJ2-1; D remains ambiguous. The clonotype was recovered from an adult in good health. The sequenced sample was peripheral blood, obtained on day 0 of AZD1222 vaccination. The CDR3 DNA reads TGCGCCAGCGGTAACGTCAGAGATGAGCAGTTCTTC. As protein: CASGNVRDEQFF.